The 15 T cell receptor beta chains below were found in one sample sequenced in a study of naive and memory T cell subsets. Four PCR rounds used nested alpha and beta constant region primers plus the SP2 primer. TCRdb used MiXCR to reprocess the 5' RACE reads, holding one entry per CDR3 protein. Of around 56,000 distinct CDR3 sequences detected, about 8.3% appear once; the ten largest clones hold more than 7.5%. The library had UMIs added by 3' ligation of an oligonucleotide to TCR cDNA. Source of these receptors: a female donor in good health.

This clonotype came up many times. The CDR3 loop is CASSKDRASYEQYF. In DNA form, the CDR3 reads TGTGCCAGCAGTAAAGACAGGGCGTCCTACGAGCAGTACTTC. The V and J genes are TRBV12-3 or TRBV12-4 and TRBJ2-7; 7 bases are shared with TRBD1. This CDR3 has 14 residues. J lost 1 base, V lost 5 bases, and 5 bases had no gene match.

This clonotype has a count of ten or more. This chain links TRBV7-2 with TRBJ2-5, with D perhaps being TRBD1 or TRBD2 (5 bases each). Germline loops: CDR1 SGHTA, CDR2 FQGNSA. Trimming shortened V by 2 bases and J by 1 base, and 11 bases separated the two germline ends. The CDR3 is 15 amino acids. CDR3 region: CASSLNQGVQETQYF. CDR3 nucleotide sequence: TGTGCCAGCAGCTTAAACCAGGGAGTCCAAGAGACCCAGTACTTC.

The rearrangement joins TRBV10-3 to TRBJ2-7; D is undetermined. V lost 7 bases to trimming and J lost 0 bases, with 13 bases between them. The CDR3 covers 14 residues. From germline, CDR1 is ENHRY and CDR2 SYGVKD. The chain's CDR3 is CAITDSHLSYEQYF. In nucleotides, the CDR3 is TGTGCCATCACCGACTCGCATCTCTCCTACGAGCAGTACTTC.

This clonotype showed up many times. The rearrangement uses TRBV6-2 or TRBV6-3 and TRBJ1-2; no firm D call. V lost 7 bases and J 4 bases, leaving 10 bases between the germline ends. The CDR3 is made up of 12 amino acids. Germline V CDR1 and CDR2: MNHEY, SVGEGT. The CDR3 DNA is TGTGCCAGCAATTCAGACCCCTATGGCTACACCTTC. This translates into CASNSDPYGYTF.

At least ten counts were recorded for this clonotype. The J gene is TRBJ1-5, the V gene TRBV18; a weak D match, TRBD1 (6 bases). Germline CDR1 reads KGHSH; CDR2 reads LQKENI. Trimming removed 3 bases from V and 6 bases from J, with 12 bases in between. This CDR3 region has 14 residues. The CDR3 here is CASSPGGGGQPQHF. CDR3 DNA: TGTGCCAGCTCACCTGGAGGGGGAGGTCAGCCCCAGCATTTT.

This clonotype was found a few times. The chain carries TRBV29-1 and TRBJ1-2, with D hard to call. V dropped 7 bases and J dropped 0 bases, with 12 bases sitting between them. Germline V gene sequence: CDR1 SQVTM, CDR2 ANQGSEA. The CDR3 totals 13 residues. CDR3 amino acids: CSEEPIANYGYTF. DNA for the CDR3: TGCAGCGAGGAACCGATAGCTAACTATGGCTACACCTTC.

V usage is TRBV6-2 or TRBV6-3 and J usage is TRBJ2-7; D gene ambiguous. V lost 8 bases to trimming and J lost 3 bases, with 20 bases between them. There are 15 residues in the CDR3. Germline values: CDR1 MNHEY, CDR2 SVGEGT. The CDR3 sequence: CASERRTLLHYEQYF. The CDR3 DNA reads TGTGCCAGCGAACGGCGGACCCTTCTCCACTACGAGCAGTACTTC.

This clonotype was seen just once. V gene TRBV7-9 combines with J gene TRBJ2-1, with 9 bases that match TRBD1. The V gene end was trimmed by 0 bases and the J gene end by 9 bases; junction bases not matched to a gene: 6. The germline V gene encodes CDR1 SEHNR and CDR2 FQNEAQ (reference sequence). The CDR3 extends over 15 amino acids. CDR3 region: CASSLAGQGWSEQFF. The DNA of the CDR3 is TGTGCCAGCAGCTTAGCGGGACAGGGTTGGAGTGAGCAGTTCTTC.

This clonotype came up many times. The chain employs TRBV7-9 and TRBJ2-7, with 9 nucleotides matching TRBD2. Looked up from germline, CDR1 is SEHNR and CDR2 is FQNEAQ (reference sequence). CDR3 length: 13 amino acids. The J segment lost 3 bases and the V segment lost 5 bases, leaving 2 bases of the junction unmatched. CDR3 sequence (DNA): TGTGCCAGCAGCCCAGCGGGGGGCTACGAGCAGTACTTC. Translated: CASSPAGGYEQYF.

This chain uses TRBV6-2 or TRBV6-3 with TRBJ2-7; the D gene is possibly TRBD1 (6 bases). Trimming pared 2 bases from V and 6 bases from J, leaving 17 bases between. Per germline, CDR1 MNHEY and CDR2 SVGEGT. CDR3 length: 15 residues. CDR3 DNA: TGTGCCAGCAGTTACGCTGGGACCCCCAGGGGCGAGCAGTACTTC. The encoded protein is CASSYAGTPRGEQYF.

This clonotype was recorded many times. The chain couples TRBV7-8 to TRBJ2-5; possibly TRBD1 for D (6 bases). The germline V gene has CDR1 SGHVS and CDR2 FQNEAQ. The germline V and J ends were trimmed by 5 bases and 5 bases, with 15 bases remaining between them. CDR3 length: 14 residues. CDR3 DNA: TGTGCCAGCAGCACTACGGACAGTACGGAGACCCAGTACTTC. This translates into CASSTTDSTETQYF. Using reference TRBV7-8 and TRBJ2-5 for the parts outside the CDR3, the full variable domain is GAGVSQSPRYKVAKRGQDVALRCDPISGHVSLFWYQQALGQGPEFLTYFQNEAQLDKSGLPSDRFFAERPEGSVSTLKIQRTQQEDSAVYLCASSTTDSTETQYFGPGTRLLVL.

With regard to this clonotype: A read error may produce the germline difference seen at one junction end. The CDR3: CASSLGVAGSYGDTF. In DNA form, the CDR3 reads TGTGCCAGCTCACTGGGCGTCGCCGGCTCCTATGGCGACACCTTC. The chain links TRBV18 to TRBJ1-2; D gene ambiguous. CDR1 is KGHSH, CDR2 LQKENI, per germline. The CDR3 contains 15 residues.

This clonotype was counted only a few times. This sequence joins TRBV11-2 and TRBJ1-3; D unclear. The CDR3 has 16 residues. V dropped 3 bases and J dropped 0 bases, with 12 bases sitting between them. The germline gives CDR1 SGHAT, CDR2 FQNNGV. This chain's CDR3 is CASSFDRELSGNTIYF. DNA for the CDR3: TGTGCCAGCAGCTTTGACCGAGAGCTCTCTGGAAACACCATATATTTT.

CDR3 residues: CSASRLETQYF. DNA for the CDR3: TGCAGTGCTAGTCGGCTTGAGACCCAGTACTTC. The chain has TRBV20-1 and TRBJ2-5; D gene unclear. The germline V gene encodes CDR1 DFQATT and CDR2 SNEGSKA (reference sequence). Trimming removed 3 bases at V and 5 bases at J, with 7 bases between. This CDR3 is built from 11 residues.

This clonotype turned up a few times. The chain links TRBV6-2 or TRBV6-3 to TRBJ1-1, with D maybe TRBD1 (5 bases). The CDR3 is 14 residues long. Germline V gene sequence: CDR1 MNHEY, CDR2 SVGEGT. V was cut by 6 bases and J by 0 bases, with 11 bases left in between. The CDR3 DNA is TGTGCCAGCAGCCTTCAGGGCCTGAACACTGAAGCTTTCTTT. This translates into CASSLQGLNTEAFF.